This is a list of T cell receptor beta chains from one sample in a study of cytomegalovirus exposure and HLA in healthy donors. The table came from immunoSEQ multiplex PCR; TCRdb's copy has only in-frame clones and leaves some out. There are about 94,000 clones in the sample; roughly 8.2% occur only once, and about 2.1% lies in the top ten. The sample comprised PBMCs. These receptor sequences come from a man aged 50-60 years in good health and CMV-seronegative. Each CDR3 is given with its conserved first and last residue. A D gene is named only where the DNA matches it firmly. The size entry is marked missing in some rows and otherwise reads once, few, many or a size class.

j_gene: TRBJ1-5; d_gene: TRBD1; v_gene: TRBV5-1; abundance: NA; CDR3aa: CASSPSDRAQPQHF; CDR3nt: TGCGCCAGCAGCCCATCGGACAGGGCACAGCCCCAGCATTTT
j_gene: TRBJ2-3; d_gene: TRBD2; v_gene: TRBV6-5; abundance: few; CDR3aa: CASSYLSGRETDTQYF; CDR3nt: TGTGCCAGCAGTTACCTGAGCGGGAGAGAGACAGATACGCAGTATTTT
j_gene: TRBJ2-1; d_gene: TRBD1; v_gene: TRBV30; abundance: NA; CDR3aa: CAWRRQGDNEQFF; CDR3nt: TGTGCCTGGAGGCGACAGGGGGACAATGAGCAGTTCTTC
j_gene: TRBJ2-2; d_gene: NA; v_gene: TRBV18; abundance: few; CDR3aa: CASSPRRSTGELFF; CDR3nt: TGTGCCAGCTCACCTCGTAGAAGTACCGGGGAGCTGTTTTTT
j_gene: TRBJ2-3; d_gene: TRBD2; v_gene: TRBV7-8; abundance: few; CDR3aa: CASSSGLAGVRTDTQYF; CDR3nt: TGTGCCAGCAGCTCGGGACTAGCGGGAGTGCGGACAGATACGCAGTATTTT
j_gene: TRBJ2-2; d_gene: NA; v_gene: TRBV2; abundance: few; CDR3aa: CASSEALSDTGELFF; CDR3nt: TGTGCCAGCAGTGAAGCGCTTTCGGACACCGGGGAGCTGTTTTTT
j_gene: TRBJ2-3; d_gene: TRBD1; v_gene: TRBV5-1; abundance: few; CDR3aa: CASSGQGFTDTQYF; CDR3nt: TGCGCCAGCAGCGGACAGGGGTTCACAGATACGCAGTATTTT
j_gene: TRBJ2-7; d_gene: TRBD2; v_gene: TRBV7-8; abundance: NA; CDR3aa: CASSLSHVAGGLPYEQYF; CDR3nt: TGTGCCAGCAGCTTATCCCACGTTGCGGGAGGTCTGCCCTACGAGCAGTACTTC
j_gene: TRBJ2-1; d_gene: NA; v_gene: TRBV11-3; abundance: few; CDR3aa: CASSPRQTYEQFF; CDR3nt: TGTGCCAGCAGCCCCAGACAAACCTATGAGCAGTTCTTC
j_gene: TRBJ2-6; d_gene: TRBD1; v_gene: TRBV5-1; abundance: medium-sized; CDR3aa: CASSVQGAPGANVLTF; CDR3nt: TGCGCCAGCAGCGTACAGGGGGCGCCAGGGGCCAACGTCCTGACTTTC
j_gene: TRBJ1-2; d_gene: NA; v_gene: TRBV25-1; abundance: few; CDR3aa: CASSVSGQPSGGYTF; CDR3nt: TGTGCCAGCAGTGTAAGTGGACAGCCCTCGGGAGGCTACACCTTC
j_gene: TRBJ2-5; d_gene: NA; v_gene: TRBV7-2; abundance: NA; CDR3aa: CASSLSETQYF; CDR3nt: TGTGCCAGCAGCCTCTCGGAGACCCAGTACTTC
j_gene: TRBJ1-6; d_gene: NA; v_gene: TRBV27; abundance: once; CDR3aa: CASSFQLDSPLHF; CDR3nt: TGTGCCAGCAGTTTCCAGCTAGATTCACCCCTCCACTTT
j_gene: TRBJ1-5; d_gene: NA; v_gene: TRBV28; abundance: few; CDR3aa: CASSSQGGGNQPQHF; CDR3nt: TGTGCCAGCAGTTCACAGGGTGGGGGCAATCAGCCCCAGCATTTT